This T cell receptor (beta chain) was documented in a study of CD8+ T cells in alopecia areata. Study-level background: Using the percentage of affected scalp area, treated patients' severity was scored.

cDNA serving as the sequencing template came from extracted, reverse transcribed RNA. Clones were read by immunoSEQ multiplex PCR, and TCRdb kept only the in-frame ones, dropping some. The top ten clones hold more than 3% of a sample with 100,000 to 120,000 clones, 56% of them seen once. Trimming took 3 bases from V and 7 from J, leaving 15 bases between them. The CDR3 contains 14 residues. Germline lookup yields CDR1 SNHLY and CDR2 FYNNEI. The treatment was: oral pan-JAK inhibitor, 5-10 mg twice daily. Study observations and caveats: Tofacitinib delivered significant drops in scalp clonality and in expanded CD8+ clones among the top 100. In patients, TCRs were shared less clearly than in mice, and HLA may possibly be involved.

In the case of this clone: Its antigen is undetermined.

V gene TRBV2 combines with J gene TRBJ1-2, with D tentatively TRBD1 (6 bases). The TCR was taken from a human donor with alopecia areata. The sample here was CD4+ T cells sorted from blood, taken at week 24, from a patient treated with tofacitinib. The CDR3 sequence is CASSESWGRSGYTF. The CDR3 DNA sequence: TGTGCCAGCAGTGAGTCGTGGGGGCGAAGTGGCTACACCTTC.